This entry describes one TCR beta chain. This record belongs to a study of blood T cells in healthy people across ages. Germline CDR1 is SGDLS and CDR2 is YYNGEE. The CDR3 runs 15 residues. Trimming took 0 bases from V and 13 from J; bases not matched to a gene: 15. Together with a sample-barcoded 5' primer, a J-beta primer mix was included in a second PCR lasting about 7 to 12 cycles. MiXCR, applied by TCRdb to the 5' RACE reads, yields one record per CDR3 protein. There are some 1.7 million distinct CDR3 sequences in the sample; 28% occur only once, and about 7.7% lies in the top ten. The source is a woman aged 25 to 39 in good health. The chain employs TRBV9 and TRBJ1-1; 7 nucleotides line up with TRBD1. Specimen: blood. CDR3 loop: CASSVGGDPSGGGFF. The CDR3 DNA sequence: TGTGCCAGCAGCGTAGGAGGGGATCCGTCAGGGGGGGGTTTCTTT.